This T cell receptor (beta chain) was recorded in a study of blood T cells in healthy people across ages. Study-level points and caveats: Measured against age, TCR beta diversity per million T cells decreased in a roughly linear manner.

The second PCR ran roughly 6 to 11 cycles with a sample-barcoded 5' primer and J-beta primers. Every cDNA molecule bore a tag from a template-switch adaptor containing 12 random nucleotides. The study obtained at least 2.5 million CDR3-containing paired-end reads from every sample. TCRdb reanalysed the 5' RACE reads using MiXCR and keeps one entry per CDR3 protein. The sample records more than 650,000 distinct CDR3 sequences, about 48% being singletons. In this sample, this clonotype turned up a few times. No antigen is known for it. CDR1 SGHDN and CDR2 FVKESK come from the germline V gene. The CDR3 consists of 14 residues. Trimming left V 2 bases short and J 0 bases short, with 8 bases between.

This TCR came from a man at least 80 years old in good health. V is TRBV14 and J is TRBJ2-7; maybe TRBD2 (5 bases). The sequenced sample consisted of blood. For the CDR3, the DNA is TGTGCCAGCAGCCAACCGGGAAGCTCCTACGAGCAGTACTTC. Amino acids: CASSQPGSSYEQYF.